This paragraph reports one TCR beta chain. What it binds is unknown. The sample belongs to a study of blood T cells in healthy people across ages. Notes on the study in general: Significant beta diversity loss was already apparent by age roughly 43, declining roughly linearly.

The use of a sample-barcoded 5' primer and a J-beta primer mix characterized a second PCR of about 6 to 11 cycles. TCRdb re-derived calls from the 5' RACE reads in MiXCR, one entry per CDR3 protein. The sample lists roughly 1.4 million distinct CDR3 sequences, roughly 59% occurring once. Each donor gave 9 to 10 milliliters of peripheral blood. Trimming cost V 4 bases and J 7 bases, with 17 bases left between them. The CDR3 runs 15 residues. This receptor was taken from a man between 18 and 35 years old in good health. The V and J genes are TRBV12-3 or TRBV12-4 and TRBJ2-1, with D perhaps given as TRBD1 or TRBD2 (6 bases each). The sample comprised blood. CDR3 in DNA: TGTGCCAGCAGTTCAGAGGGGGGCCTGACAAATGAGCAGTTCTTC. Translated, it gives CASSSEGGLTNEQFF.